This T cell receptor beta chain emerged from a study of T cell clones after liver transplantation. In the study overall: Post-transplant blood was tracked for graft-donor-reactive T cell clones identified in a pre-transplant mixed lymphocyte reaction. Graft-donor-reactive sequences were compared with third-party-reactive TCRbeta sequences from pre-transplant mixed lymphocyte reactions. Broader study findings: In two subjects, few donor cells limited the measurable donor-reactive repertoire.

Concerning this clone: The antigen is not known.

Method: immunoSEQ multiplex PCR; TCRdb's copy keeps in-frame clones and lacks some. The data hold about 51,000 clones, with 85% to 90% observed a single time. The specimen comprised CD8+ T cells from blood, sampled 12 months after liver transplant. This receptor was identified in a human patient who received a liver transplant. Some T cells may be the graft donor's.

The CDR3 sequence is CASSLSPYNEQFF. The CDR3 DNA sequence: TGTGCCAGCAGTTTATCGCCCTACAATGAGCAGTTCTTC. The chain joins TRBV27 to TRBJ2-1; D is ambiguous. V dropped 0 bases and J dropped 2 bases, with 2 bases sitting between them. CDR3 length equals 13 residues. CDR1 is MNHEY, CDR2 SMNVEV, per germline (reference sequence).